This T cell receptor (beta chain) was profiled in a study of blood T cell repertoires in COVID-19. Looking at the study overall: The samples span acute and convalescent COVID-19 from the United States, Italy and Spain.

The assay was immunoSEQ multiplex PCR, and TCRdb's table has in-frame clones only and misses some. The profile shows a few hundred thousand clones, more than 75% of them singletons. Trimming took off 3 bases at V and 5 bases at J, with 10 bases between the two ends. CDR1 and CDR2 from the germline V gene are SGHVS and FQNEAQ. This CDR3 contains 13 residues. Participant ages covered about 18 to 95 years across 24 US areas. The sample taken for sequencing was PBMCs or T cells enriched from blood (not recorded which). The chain carries TRBV7-8 and TRBJ1-1; possible D gene TRBD1, 6 bases. This TCR came from a woman aged 30 to 39 who had recovered from COVID-19. CDR3 protein: CASSFDRRTEAFF. The CDR3 DNA is TGTGCCAGCAGCTTTGACAGGCGGACTGAAGCTTTCTTT.